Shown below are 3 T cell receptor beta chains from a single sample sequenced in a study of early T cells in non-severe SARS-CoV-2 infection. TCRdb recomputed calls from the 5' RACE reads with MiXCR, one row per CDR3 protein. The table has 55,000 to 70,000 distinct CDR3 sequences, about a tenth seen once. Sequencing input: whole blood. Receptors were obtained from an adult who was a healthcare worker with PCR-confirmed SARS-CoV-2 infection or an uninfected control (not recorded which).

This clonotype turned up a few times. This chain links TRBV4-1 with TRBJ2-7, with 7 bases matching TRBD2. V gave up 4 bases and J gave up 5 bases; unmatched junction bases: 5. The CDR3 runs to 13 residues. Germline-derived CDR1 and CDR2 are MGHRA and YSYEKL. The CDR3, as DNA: TGCGCCAGCAGCCCCTGGGGAGGGGACGAGCAGTACTTC. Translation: CASSPWGGDEQYF.

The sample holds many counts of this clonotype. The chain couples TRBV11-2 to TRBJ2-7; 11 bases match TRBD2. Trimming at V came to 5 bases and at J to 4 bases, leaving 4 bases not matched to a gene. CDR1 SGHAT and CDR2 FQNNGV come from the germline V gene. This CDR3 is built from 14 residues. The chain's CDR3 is CASSATSGSYEQYF. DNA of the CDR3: TGTGCCAGCAGCGCCACTAGCGGGAGTTACGAGCAGTACTTC.

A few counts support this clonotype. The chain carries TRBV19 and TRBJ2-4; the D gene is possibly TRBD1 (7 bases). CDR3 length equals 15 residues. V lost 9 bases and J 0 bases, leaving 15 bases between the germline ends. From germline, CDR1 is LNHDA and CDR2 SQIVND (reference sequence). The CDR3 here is CARISRGVAKNIQYF. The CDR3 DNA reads TGTGCCAGGATCAGCAGGGGGGTAGCCAAAAACATTCAGTACTTC. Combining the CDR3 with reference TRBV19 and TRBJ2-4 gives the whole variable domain DGGITQSPKYLFRKEGQNVTLSCEQNLNHDAMYWYRQDPGQGLRLIYYSQIVNDFQKGDIAEGYSVSREKKESFPLTVTSAQKNPTAFYLCARISRGVAKNIQYFGAGTRLSVL.